This T cell receptor beta chain was recovered during a study of response to subunit inactivated influenza vaccine. Study-wide results and limits: Each seasonal flu vaccination may recruit only limited new T cells, authors suggested.

This clonotype was observed a few times. No antigen is known for it. TCRdb called the RT-PCR reads again in MiXCR, with one record for every CDR3 protein. The sample gives approximately 520,000 distinct CDR3 sequences, about 15% of which show up once; over 2.5% is in the top ten. Here the sequenced sample was CD4+ T cells sorted from PBMCs, taken roughly 24 months after vaccination. The TCR comes from a man aged 50 to 69 who received an inactivated influenza vaccine.

This CDR3 is CATSRQGSEGYTF. The CDR3 DNA reads as TGTGCCACCAGTAGACAGGGCTCTGAAGGCTACACCTTC. V and J are TRBV24-1 and TRBJ1-2, with 7 bases aligning to TRBD1. CDR3 length: 13 amino acids. Germline values: CDR1 KGHDR, CDR2 SFDVKD. Trimming took 6 bases from V and 8 from J; bases not matched to a gene: 8.